This T cell receptor (beta chain) was retrieved from a study of blood T cell repertoires in COVID-19. Per the germline V gene, CDR1 is ENHRY and CDR2 is SYGVKD. The CDR3 covers 17 residues. V shed 6 bases and J 4 bases; nucleotides not matched to a gene: 15. Repertoires were generated with immunoSEQ multiplex PCR, while TCRdb's copy carries only in-frame clones and drops some. Among around 130,000 clones listed, less than 90% were seen once. The gene calls are TRBV10-3 and TRBJ2-1; 7 bases are a match to TRBD1. The sequenced sample was peripheral blood. The source is a human donor with COVID-19, enrolled during active disease. The donor label of this sample is uncertain. In DNA, the CDR3 is TGTGCCATCAGCGCCGGGACAGCTCCATACCCTTACAATGAGCAGTTCTTC. The encoded protein is CAISAGTAPYPYNEQFF.